Listed below are T cell receptor beta chains from one sample, sequenced in a study of cytomegalovirus exposure and HLA in healthy donors. TCRdb keeps only in-frame clones here, not all; method: immunoSEQ multiplex PCR. The data hold about 65,000 clones, with around 73% observed a single time. The source material was PBMCs. The source of these receptors is a girl between 5 and 17 years old in good health and CMV-seropositive. CDR3s include the opening cysteine and the closing phenylalanine or tryptophan. The D gene is left open where the match is weak. Clone size appears in some rows only: once, few, many, or a class for an expanded clone.

J gene | V gene | D gene | clone size | CDR3 protein | CDR3 DNA
TRBJ2-7 | TRBV4-2 | TRBD1 | . | CASSGTDRGYYEQYF | TGTGCCAGCAGTGGGACCGACAGGGGGTATTACGAGCAGTACTTC
TRBJ1-2 | TRBV27 | . | few | CASSLAGTNGYTF | TGTGCCAGCAGTTTAGCAGGAACCAATGGCTACACCTTC
TRBJ2-2 | TRBV11-2 | TRBD2 | . | CASSFTSGSGELFF | TGTGCCAGCAGCTTTACTAGCGGTTCCGGGGAGCTGTTTTTT
TRBJ2-3 | TRBV11-3 | . | . | CASSLSGQYTDTQYF | TGTGCCAGCAGCCTATCTGGGCAGTACACAGATACGCAGTATTTT
TRBJ1-5 | TRBV5-1 | TRBD1 | . | CASSRTGVRQPQHF | TGCGCCAGCAGTAGGACAGGGGTTCGGCAGCCCCAGCATTTT
TRBJ2-7 | TRBV25-1 | . | few | CASSGGTAQEQYF | TGTGCCAGCAGTGGCGGGACGGCGCAGGAGCAGTACTTC
TRBJ2-1 | TRBV2 | . | . | CASRQSRDEQFF | TGTGCCAGCCGTCAATCCCGGGATGAGCAGTTCTTC
TRBJ2-3 | TRBV5-1 | . | . | CASSLAGTDTQYF | TGCGCCAGCAGCTTGGCGGGCACAGATACGCAGTATTTT
TRBJ2-7 | TRBV19 | TRBD2 | . | CATEAGGGYEQYF | TGTGCCACAGAAGCGGGAGGGGGCTACGAGCAGTACTTC
TRBJ2-1 | TRBV2 | TRBD2 | . | CASRGTSGNNEQFF | TGTGCCAGCAGGGGGACTAGCGGGAACAATGAGCAGTTCTTC
TRBJ2-3 | TRBV9 | . | . | CASSVGATSSQYF | TGTGCCAGCAGCGTAGGGGCAACTTCATCGCAGTATTTT
TRBJ1-6 | TRBV7-2 | . | . | CASSSSSYNSPLHF | TGTGCCAGCAGCTCCAGCTCCTATAATTCACCCCTCCACTTT
TRBJ2-5 | TRBV6-5 | TRBD1 | once | CASSLMTGAQETQYF | TGTGCCAGCAGTCTCATGACAGGGGCACAAGAGACCCAGTACTTC
TRBJ2-3 | TRBV28 | TRBD2 | once | CASSAGLAGTDTQYF | TGTGCCAGCAGTGCTGGACTAGCGGGCACAGATACGCAGTATTTT
TRBJ1-3 | TRBV10-3 | . | . | CAISEERAAGNTIYF | TGTGCCATCAGTGAGGAGCGGGCAGCCGGAAACACCATATATTTT
TRBJ2-7 | TRBV2 | TRBD1 | . | CASRGQSVGSYEQYF | TGTGCCAGCAGGGGACAGAGTGTAGGCTCCTACGAGCAGTACTTC
TRBJ1-1 | TRBV28 | . | . | CASSTARTAGSTEAFF | TGTGCCAGCAGTACGGCGAGGACTGCGGGCAGCACTGAAGCTTTCTTT
TRBJ2-1 | TRBV30 | TRBD2 | . | CAWMAGVEQFF | TGTGCCTGGATGGCGGGAGTTGAGCAGTTCTTC
TRBJ2-7 | TRBV5-1 | . | . | CASSLRLGLSVSEQYF | TGCGCCAGCAGCCTTCGGCTGGGACTCTCCGTAAGCGAGCAGTACTTC
TRBJ2-1 | TRBV14 | . | . | CASSPLDRLSSYNEQFF | TGTGCCAGCAGCCCACTCGACAGATTGAGCTCCTACAATGAGCAGTTCTTC
TRBJ2-1 | TRBV5-4 | . | . | CASRWGGGNEQFF | TGTGCCAGCAGATGGGGAGGGGGGAATGAGCAGTTCTTC
TRBJ2-2 | TRBV30 | TRBD2 | . | CAWRLAGVGELFF | TGTGCCTGGAGACTAGCGGGAGTCGGGGAGCTGTTTTTT
TRBJ2-1 | TRBV9 | . | . | CASRSAGSSYNEQFF | TGTGCCAGCAGATCCGCCGGGAGCTCCTACAATGAGCAGTTCTTC
TRBJ2-7 | TRBV29-1 | TRBD1 | . | CSVVPGTGTYEQYF | TGCAGCGTCGTACCCGGGACAGGGACGTACGAGCAGTACTTC
TRBJ1-1 | TRBV5-1 | . | . | CASSPVAGVNTEAFF | TGCGCCAGCAGCCCCGTTGCGGGAGTGAACACTGAAGCTTTCTTT
TRBJ1-1 | TRBV30 | . | few | CAWSSVQDTEAFF | TGTGCCTGGAGCTCCGTACAGGACACTGAAGCTTTCTTT
TRBJ2-7 | TRBV7-2 | TRBD2 | . | CASSLARTSGIHEQYF | TGTGCCAGCAGCTTAGCCCGGACTAGCGGGATACACGAGCAGTACTTC
TRBJ2-7 | TRBV29-1 | TRBD1 | . | CSVARQGYEQYF | TGCAGCGTTGCGAGACAGGGCTACGAGCAGTACTTC
TRBJ1-5 | TRBV5-6 | . | . | CASSSRGQPQHF | TGTGCCAGCAGCTCCCGGGGTCAGCCCCAGCATTTT
TRBJ2-1 | TRBV9 | TRBD2 | . | CASSAGLASGGPVNEQFF | TGTGCCAGCAGCGCCGGACTAGCTTCGGGAGGGCCGGTCAATGAGCAGTTCTTC
TRBJ1-1 | TRBV6-5 | . | . | CASRFGRIGTEAFF | TGTGCCAGCAGGTTCGGGAGGATAGGGACTGAAGCTTTCTTT
TRBJ2-5 | TRBV9 | TRBD2 | . | CASSVAREGTQYF | TGTGCCAGCAGCGTAGCCAGGGAGGGGACCCAGTACTTC
TRBJ2-1 | TRBV7-9 | . | few | CASSPEGLNEQFF | TGTGCCAGCAGCCCCGAGGGACTGAATGAGCAGTTCTTC
TRBJ2-5 | TRBV7-8 | . | once | CASSSTGGGPYEETQYF | TGTGCCAGCAGCTCCACTGGGGGCGGGCCCTATGAAGAGACCCAGTACTTC
TRBJ2-5 | TRBV6-1 | TRBD1 | many | CASSEGTGRQETQYF | TGTGCCAGCAGTGAAGGGACAGGGAGGCAAGAGACCCAGTACTTC
TRBJ2-1 | TRBV4-3 | . | . | CASSQETASYNEQFF | TGCGCCAGCAGCCAAGAAACAGCCTCCTACAATGAGCAGTTCTTC
TRBJ1-1 | TRBV28 | . | . | CASSEKGSGTEAFF | TGTGCCAGCAGCGAAAAGGGGTCTGGGACTGAAGCTTTCTTT
TRBJ1-2 | TRBV12-5 | . | . | CASGQQGLDYGYTF | TGTGCTAGTGGTCAACAGGGCTTAGACTATGGCTACACCTTC
TRBJ2-7 | TRBV11-2 | . | . | CASSLSGEQYEQYF | TGTGCCAGCAGCTTGTCCGGGGAGCAGTACGAGCAGTACTTC
TRBJ2-5 | TRBV6-5 | TRBD1 | . | CASSPVDRGGETQYF | TGTGCCAGCAGCCCCGTTGACAGGGGGGGAGAGACCCAGTACTTC
TRBJ1-4 | TRBV30 | TRBD1 | . | CAWSVRMGQGLEKLFF | TGTGCCTGGAGTGTACGAATGGGACAGGGGCTCGAAAAACTGTTTTTT